The 27 T cell receptor beta chains given below trace back to one sample, sequenced in a study of beta chain features in type 1 diabetes. As every portion of the isolated RNA was reverse transcribed, the sequencing read expressed TCRB transcripts. Libraries were prepared by immunoSEQ multiplex PCR; TCRdb keeps only in-frame clonotypes and omits some of them. The data hold roughly 180,000 clones, with about 13% observed a single time. Material for sequencing was central memory CD4+ T cells from blood. Receptors originate from a woman in her late teens or twenties in good health.

The genes are TRBV29-1 and TRBJ2-5, with a weak D call TRBD2 (5 bases). The CDR3 covers 14 residues. The V gene lost 3 bases and the J gene lost 7 bases, with 18 bases spanning the gap. Germline-derived CDR1 and CDR2 are SQVTM and ANQGSEA. CDR3 sequence reads: CSVEVHLDGGTQYF. CDR3 nucleotides: TGCAGCGTTGAGGTACACCTAGATGGAGGGACCCAGTACTTC.

This clone was seen a few times. The rearrangement links TRBV9 to TRBJ2-1, with 7 positions matching TRBD2. Germline CDR1 reads SGDLS; CDR2 reads YYNGEE. There are 17 residues in the CDR3. Trimming at V came to 0 bases and at J to 0 bases, leaving 6 bases not matched to a gene. The CDR3 region is CASSVAGGSRSYNEQFF. The CDR3, as DNA: TGTGCCAGCAGCGTAGCGGGCGGGAGTCGCTCCTACAATGAGCAGTTCTTC.

This clone was seen more than once but under ten times. V usage is TRBV4-3 and J usage is TRBJ2-7, with TRBD2 matching over 10 bases. The CDR3 consists of 18 residues. V was pared by 0 bases and J by 0 bases, with 8 bases of the junction left unmatched. Germline V CDR1 and CDR2: LGHNA, YSLEER. CDR3 protein: CASSQDLFTSGTSYEQYF. The CDR3 coding sequence is TGCGCCAGCAGCCAAGATCTATTCACTAGCGGGACCTCCTACGAGCAGTACTTC.

The rearrangement uses TRBV7-2 and TRBJ2-1; possibly TRBD2 for D (5 bases). Trimming removed 4 bases at V and 8 bases at J, with 9 bases between. The CDR3 runs to 12 residues. CDR1 SGHTA and CDR2 FQGNSA come from the germline V gene. The CDR3 DNA reads TGTGCCAGCAGCTCCTTTAGCGATGAGCAGTTCTTC. It yields the protein CASSSFSDEQFF.

The V gene is TRBV7-3, the J gene TRBJ1-2, with 8 bases aligning to TRBD1. Germline V gives CDR1 SGHTA, CDR2 FQGTGA. Trimming removed 5 bases from V and 7 bases from J; junction bases left unmatched: 6. The CDR3 has 13 residues. The CDR3 nucleotides read TGTGCCAGCAGCCCAGACAGGGGTATTGGCTACACCTTC. It translates to CASSPDRGIGYTF.

The chain employs TRBV21-1 and TRBJ2-1; the tabulated D call, TRBD2, remains unverified against the DNA. TRBV21-1 counts as a pseudogene. The length of the CDR3 is 20 residues. CDR3 bases: TGTGCCAGCAGCAAACATCTAGCGGGAGGGCGGGGCATAATTGGCAATGAGCAGTTCTTC. It translates to CASSKHLAGGRGIIGNEQFF.

This clone was recorded a few times. The chain uses TRBV19 and TRBJ2-1, with 9 bases lining up with TRBD2. V shed 4 bases, J shed 8 bases, and the junction held 6 bases outside the gene matches. Germline V CDR1 and CDR2: LNHDA, SQIVND (reference sequence). This CDR3 spans 14 amino acids. This chain's CDR3 is CASSTASGIHEQFF. CDR3 nucleotides: TGTGCCAGTAGTACGGCTAGCGGGATCCATGAGCAGTTCTTC.

This clone occurred a few times. This sequence joins TRBV11-2 and TRBJ2-5, with D possibly TRBD2 on 6 matching bases. Germline assignment: CDR1 SGHAT and CDR2 FQNNGV. This CDR3 is 13 amino acids long. Trimming took off 5 bases at V and 2 bases at J, with 9 bases between the two ends. CDR3 DNA: TGTGCCAGCAGCATGGGGGGACAAGAGACCCAGTACTTC. Its translation is CASSMGGQETQYF.

This clone was seen more than once but under ten times. The rearrangement joins TRBV5-1 to TRBJ2-1, with D possibly matching TRBD1 (6 bases). The V end was cut by 4 bases, the J end by 5 bases, with 19 bases between. This CDR3 region has 16 residues. The germline gives CDR1 SGHRS, CDR2 YFSETQ. The CDR3 coding sequence is TGCGCCAGCAGCCCCGCTCAGGGGTTGCGCAACAATGAGCAGTTCTTC. Amino acid sequence: CASSPAQGLRNNEQFF.

The rearrangement links TRBV11-2 to TRBJ2-7; the D is unclear. V dropped 3 bases and J dropped 2 bases, with 8 bases sitting between them. Germline-derived CDR1 and CDR2 are SGHAT and FQNNGV. CDR3 length: 13 amino acids. In DNA, the CDR3 is TGTGCCAGCAGCTTTCCGGTTGCCTACGAGCAGTACTTC. As protein: CASSFPVAYEQYF. The entire variable domain, with the rest obtained from reference TRBV11-2 and TRBJ2-7, is as follows: EAGVAQSPRYKIIEKRQSVAFWCNPISGHATLYWYQQILGQGPKLLIQFQNNGVVDDSQLPKDRFSAERLKGVDSTLKIQPAKLEDSAVYLCASSFPVAYEQYFGPGTRLTVT.

This chain uses TRBV9 with TRBJ2-5; the match to TRBD1 covers 9 bases. The CDR3 is 18 amino acids. Losses at the gene ends were 4 bases for V and 4 bases for J; bases not matched to a gene: 17. CDR1 is SGDLS, CDR2 YYNGEE, per germline. The CDR3 spells CASSSGASGTGGVETQYF. The DNA of the CDR3 is TGTGCCAGCAGCTCCGGCGCCTCCGGAACAGGGGGCGTAGAGACCCAGTACTTC.

V gene TRBV2 combines with J gene TRBJ1-5; a possible D gene is TRBD1 (5 bases). In germline, CDR1 is SNHLY, CDR2 FYNNEI. This CDR3 is built from 13 residues. V lost 8 bases to trimming and J lost 6 bases, with 14 bases between them. CDR3 residues: CASRAGVSQPQHF. In DNA, the CDR3 is TGTGCCAGCCGGGCGGGGGTTTCTCAGCCCCAGCATTTT. Looking up the rest from reference TRBV2 and TRBJ1-5 gives the full variable domain: EPEVTQTPSHQVTQMGQEVILRCVPISNHLYFYWYRQILGQKVEFLVSFYNNEISEKSEIFDDQFSVERPDGSNFTLKIRSTKLEDSAMYFCASRAGVSQPQHFGDGTRLSIL.

As regards this clone: A read error may produce the germline difference seen at one junction end. V and J are TRBV11-1 and TRBJ1-5, with TRBD1 identical over 8 bases. Germline CDR1 is SGHAT and CDR2 is FQDESV (reference sequence). The CDR3 has 15 amino acids. As DNA, the CDR3 is TGTGCCAGCAGCCTAGCCGGACAGGGAAATCAGCCCCAGCATTTT. It specifies CASSLAGQGNQPQHF.

This clone was observed a handful of times. The gene calls are TRBV7-9 and TRBJ2-5, with 11 positions matching TRBD2. CDR3 length: 16 amino acids. CDR1 and CDR2 from the germline V gene are SEHNR and FQNEAQ (reference sequence). V trimming: 4 bases; J trimming: 0 bases; junction bases outside the gene matches: 4. In DNA form, the CDR3 reads TGTGCCAGCAGCTACGGTAGCGGGAGGGACCAAGAGACCCAGTACTTC. This encodes CASSYGSGRDQETQYF.

The CDR3 bases are TGTGCCAGCAGTCCCTCGGGACAGGGCTATGGCTACACCTTC. Translating it yields CASSPSGQGYGYTF. This chain uses TRBV6-5 with TRBJ1-2; 9 nucleotides match TRBD1. From germline, CDR1 is MNHEY and CDR2 SVGAGI. Trimming took 5 bases from V and 4 from J; bases not matched to a gene: 5. The CDR3 covers 14 residues.

This clone was counted only a few times. This chain's CDR3 is CAWRSGTHGETQYF. CDR3 coding DNA: TGTGCCTGGAGGAGCGGGACCCACGGGGAGACCCAGTACTTC. The genes are TRBV30 and TRBJ2-5; 7 nucleotides match TRBD2. CDR1 and CDR2 (germline): GTSNPN, SVGIG (reference sequence). V lost 3 bases, J lost 5 bases, and 9 bases stayed unmatched. CDR3 length: 14 amino acids. Drawing the rest from reference TRBV30 and TRBJ2-5, the complete variable domain is SQTIHQWPATLVQPVGSPLSLECTVEGTSNPNLYWYRQAAGRGLQLLFYSVGIGQISSEVPQNLSASRPQDRQFILSSKKLLLSDSGFYLCAWRSGTHGETQYFGPGTRLLVL.

V usage is TRBV25-1 and J usage is TRBJ2-3; TRBD2 agrees at 12 bases. The CDR3 totals 18 residues. CDR1 and CDR2 from the germline V gene are MGHDK and SYGVNS. Trimming took 2 bases from V and 3 from J; bases not matched to a gene: 9. DNA of the CDR3: TGTGCCAGCAGTGAAGCCCCCGGACTAGCGGGATTGACAGATACGCAGTATTTT. Translation: CASSEAPGLAGLTDTQYF.

This clone occurred a few times. The gene calls are TRBV30 and TRBJ1-1, with 8 bases identical to TRBD1. Germline V gene sequence: CDR1 GTSNPN, CDR2 SVGIG (reference sequence). V lost 5 bases and J lost 4; bases outside the gene matches: 6. CDR3 length: 13 residues. This CDR3 is CAWDSRGLTEAFF. CDR3 sequence (DNA): TGTGCCTGGGATAGCAGGGGGCTCACTGAAGCTTTCTTT. Combining the CDR3 with reference TRBV30 and TRBJ1-1 gives the whole variable domain SQTIHQWPATLVQPVGSPLSLECTVEGTSNPNLYWYRQAAGRGLQLLFYSVGIGQISSEVPQNLSASRPQDRQFILSSKKLLLSDSGFYLCAWDSRGLTEAFFGQGTRLTVV.

This clone was seen only a few times. One end of the junction is discordant with germline, which a read error may explain. V usage is TRBV30 and J usage is TRBJ1-3; no definite D call. This CDR3 comprises 13 residues. From germline, CDR1 is GTSNPN and CDR2 SVGIG (reference sequence). This CDR3 is CAWRRGSANTIYF. The CDR3, as DNA: TGTGCCTGGAGGAGAGGGTCTGCAAACACCATATATTTT.

The rearrangement uses TRBV7-9 and TRBJ2-1; 7 bases are shared with TRBD2. V was pared by 8 bases and J by 3 bases, with 10 bases of the junction left unmatched. Germline CDR1 SEHNR, CDR2 FQNEAQ (reference sequence). CDR3 length: 15 residues. The DNA for the CDR3 is TGTGCCAGCGCTTCCGGGACTACCAACTACAATGAGCAGTTCTTC. It yields the protein CASASGTTNYNEQFF.

The rearrangement uses TRBV28 and TRBJ1-4; TRBD1 is a possible D gene (5 bases). Germline V gives CDR1 MDHEN, CDR2 SYDVKM. Between the trimmed V and J ends, which lost 5 bases and 3 bases, there was a span of 13 bases. The length of the CDR3 is 15 residues. CDR3 protein: CASSGRGPSNEKLFF. CDR3 bases: TGTGCCAGCAGTGGTAGGGGTCCCTCTAATGAAAAACTGTTTTTT.

The rearrangement links TRBV29-1 to TRBJ2-5; TRBD2 matches at 7 bases. The V gene's germline CDR1 is SQVTM and CDR2 ANQGSEA. V shed 5 bases and J 5 bases; nucleotides not matched to a gene: 5. The CDR3 is 12 residues long. The CDR3 bases are TGCAGCGTTTTAGAACTAGCGGAGACCCAGTACTTC. The encoded protein is CSVLELAETQYF. Combining the CDR3 with reference TRBV29-1 and TRBJ2-5 gives the whole variable domain SAVISQKPSRDICQRGTSLTIQCQVDSQVTMMFWYRQQPGQSLTLIATANQGSEATYESGFVIDKFPISRPNLTFSTLTVSNMSPEDSSIYLCSVLELAETQYFGPGTRLLVL.

The genes are TRBV7-2 and TRBJ2-1; TRBD2 aligns across 9 bases. Losses at the gene ends were 4 bases for V and 6 bases for J; bases not matched to a gene: 16. Germline loops: CDR1 SGHTA, CDR2 FQGNSA. This CDR3 region has 18 residues. The DNA of the CDR3 is TGTGCCAGCAGCTCCCAATCCTTAGCGGGAGCCTACCGCAATGAGCAGTTCTTC. This encodes CASSSQSLAGAYRNEQFF.

A single count supports this clone. V and J are TRBV7-8 and TRBJ2-4, with D perhaps matching TRBD2 (5 bases). CDR1 SGHVS and CDR2 FQNEAQ come from the germline V gene. The V end lost 3 bases, the J end lost 8 bases, and 14 bases lay between the germline ends. The length of the CDR3 is 14 residues. The CDR3 nucleotides read TGTGCCAGCAGCTTTCTGGGGTTCGGGGACATTCAGTACTTC. It yields the protein CASSFLGFGDIQYF.

This clone occurred a few times. The rearrangement joins TRBV15 to TRBJ2-3; D is uncertain. CDR3 length equals 16 residues. Deletions cut 5 bases from V and 0 bases from J, with 15 bases between. Germline loops: CDR1 LNHNV, CDR2 YYDKDF (reference sequence). CDR3 in DNA: TGTGCCACCAGCTCCCCAAGTAGCTTTAGCACAGATACGCAGTATTTT. Translating gives CATSSPSSFSTDTQYF. The full variable domain, with the rest looked up from reference TRBV15 and TRBJ2-3, is DAMVIQNPRYQVTQFGKPVTLSCSQTLNHNVMYWYQQKSSQAPKLLFHYYDKDFNNEADTPDNFQSRRPNTSFCFLDIRSPGLGDTAMYLCATSSPSSFSTDTQYFGPGTRLTVL.

This clone has just a few counts. A read error may account for a junction end that differs from germline. The chain couples TRBV28 to TRBJ1-1; D is possibly TRBD1 (6 bases). This CDR3 comprises 12 residues. Germline CDR1 MDHEN, CDR2 SYDVKM. The chain's CDR3 is CASSFADRTRIF. Written as DNA, the CDR3 is TGTGCCAGCAGTTTCGCTGACAGGACGAGGATCTTT.

The chain recombines TRBV4-3 with TRBJ2-4; 7 bases match TRBD2. With 0 bases clipped from V and 6 bases from J, the junction kept 5 bases outside the gene matches. The germline CDR1 and CDR2 sequences are LGHNA and YSLEER. This CDR3 contains 15 residues. The CDR3 region has the DNA TGCGCCAGCAGCCAAGAGGCCAGGGAGGGAAACATTCAGTACTTC. Its translation: CASSQEAREGNIQYF.